This is a list of T cell receptor beta chains from one sample in a study of blood T cell repertoires in COVID-19. The repertoire was sequenced with immunoSEQ multiplex PCR; TCRdb's copy has only in-frame clones and lacks some. The sample carries 150,000 to 200,000 clones, roughly 83% recorded once. The sample taken for sequencing was peripheral blood. The receptors derive from a woman aged 40 to 50 with COVID-19, enrolled during active disease. Both conserved end residues are part of each CDR3. D genes are given only for firm matches. Size values are once, few and many counts, or a class for expanded clones, and some rows have none.

J gene | D gene | V gene | clone size | CDR3 DNA | CDR3 protein
TRBJ1-4 | TRBD1 | TRBV5-1 | NA | TGCGCCAGCAGCGATGGACAGGGGGCGGGGGAAAAACTGTTTTTT | CASSDGQGAGEKLFF
TRBJ1-3 | NA | TRBV5-6 | NA | TGTGCCAGCAGCTTGAAGCTTCCGATCTCTGGAAACACCATATATTTT | CASSLKLPISGNTIYF
TRBJ2-1 | TRBD2 | TRBV14 | NA | TGTGCCAGCAGCCTTACGACTAGCGGGGGGGCCTTCGACAATGAGCAGTTCTTC | CASSLTTSGGAFDNEQFF
TRBJ1-3 | NA | TRBV5-1 | few | TGCGCCAGCAGCTTAGGGGGGGTCTCTGGAAACACCATATATTTT | CASSLGGVSGNTIYF
TRBJ2-6 | TRBD1 | TRBV27 | NA | TGTGCCAGCAGTCCAGGGGGTTCTGGGGCCAACGTCCTGACTTTC | CASSPGGSGANVLTF
TRBJ2-7 | NA | TRBV6-1 | NA | TGTGCCAGCAGTTCTTCCACAGGTTCCTACGAGCAGTACTTC | CASSSSTGSYEQYF
TRBJ2-3 | NA | TRBV5-1 | NA | TGCGCCAGCAGCGGCGGGTTCCGCACAGATACGCAGTATTTT | CASSGGFRTDTQYF
TRBJ1-1 | NA | TRBV5-8 | NA | TGTGCCAGCAGCTTAACAGGTTTCGTAAGCACTGAAGCTTTCTTT | CASSLTGFVSTEAFF
TRBJ1-6 | NA | TRBV21-1 | NA | TGTGCCAGCAAAGGGGAGGACCTTTATAATTCACCCCTCCACTTT | CASKGEDLYNSPLHF
TRBJ2-5 | TRBD2 | TRBV6-5 | NA | TGTGCCAGTTCCATCACCGGGGGGGGAGAGACCCAGTACTTC | CASSITGGGETQYF
TRBJ2-7 | NA | TRBV28 | NA | TGTGCCAGCACGCCGTACGGGAGCGCCTTCAAGCCTCACGAGCAGTACTTC | CASTPYGSAFKPHEQYF
TRBJ2-5 | TRBD1 | TRBV15 | NA | TGTGCCACCAGCAGAGATAGAGGGACAGAAGAGACCCAGTACTTC | CATSRDRGTEETQYF
TRBJ1-1 | NA | TRBV19 | few | TGTGCCAGTAGGAGGCTCGACACTGAAGCTTTCTTT | CASRRLDTEAFF
TRBJ1-5 | TRBD1 | TRBV2 | NA | TGTGCCAGCAGTGCCTCGGGACAGGGGATCTCCGGGCCCCAGCATTTT | CASSASGQGISGPQHF
TRBJ1-1 | NA | TRBV29-1 | NA | TGCAGCGTTCTTTCGGCTGAAGCTTTCTTT | CSVLSAEAFF
TRBJ2-6 | NA | TRBV11-2 | NA | TGTGCCAGCAGCGCACTAGTCGGCCGGGCCAACGTCCTGACTTTC | CASSALVGRANVLTF
TRBJ1-2 | NA | TRBV6-4 | NA | TGTGCCAGCAGTGACCTCTCCTCCTATGGCTACACCTTC | CASSDLSSYGYTF
TRBJ1-3 | TRBD1 | TRBV12-5 | once | TGTGCTAGTGGTCCGGGACAGGTCTTCTTCTCTGGAAACACCATATATTTT | CASGPGQVFFSGNTIYF
TRBJ2-7 | TRBD2 | TRBV5-1 | few | TGCGCCAGCAGCTTTAGTGGGAGGGCCTCGGGCTACGAGCAGTACTTC | CASSFSGRASGYEQYF
TRBJ1-6 | NA | TRBV4-1 | NA | TGCGCCAGCAGCCTTCCCCCGGGGGGGTCACCCCTCCACTTT | CASSLPPGGSPLHF
TRBJ1-5 | TRBD1 | TRBV5-1 | NA | TGCGCCAGCAGCCCCGGACAGGTGAACAATCAGCCCCAGCATTTT | CASSPGQVNNQPQHF
TRBJ1-1 | TRBD1 | TRBV2 | NA | TGTGCCAGCAGGGACTATGGACAGGGGACGGGAGCTTTCTTT | CASRDYGQGTGAFF
TRBJ2-5 | NA | TRBV19 | NA | TGTGCCAGTAGTAAGGCGGGACCAAAAGAGACCCAGTACTTC | CASSKAGPKETQYF
TRBJ2-7 | TRBD1 | TRBV5-1 | once | TGCGCCAGCAGCTTGGGGGGCACAGGGGCTAAGCAGCAGTACTTC | CASSLGGTGAKQQYF
TRBJ2-7 | NA | TRBV28 | NA | TGTGCCAGCAGCTCAACCGGGCGGGAAGTCGGGCAGTACTTC | CASSSTGREVGQYF
TRBJ1-6 | NA | TRBV3-1/TRBV3-2 | NA | TGTGCCAGCAGCCAAGACGGGGGATCCTATAATTCACCCCTCCACTTT | CASSQDGGSYNSPLHF
TRBJ2-1 | NA | TRBV19 | NA | TGTGCCAGTAGCCCATATCAGGGCAATGAGCAGTTCTTC | CASSPYQGNEQFF
TRBJ2-5 | TRBD2 | TRBV5-4 | NA | TGTGCCAGCAGCTTGACAGCTAGCGGGGTGGAGACCCAGTACTTC | CASSLTASGVETQYF
TRBJ2-5 | NA | TRBV7-9 | once | TGTGCCAGCAGCCTATGGACTATCTGGGAGACCCAGTACTTC | CASSLWTIWETQYF
TRBJ2-3 | NA | TRBV7-8 | NA | TGTGCCAGCAGGCGTGGGGGCGGGGGACGCACAGATACGCAGTATTTT | CASRRGGGGRTDTQYF
TRBJ1-2 | NA | TRBV27 | NA | TGTGCCACCCGGTCTTATGGCTACACCTTC | CATRSYGYTF
TRBJ2-4 | TRBD1 | TRBV12-5 | NA | TGTGCTAGTGGTTTGACCGGACAGGTTCCTACGAAGGCCAAAAACATTCAGTACTTC | CASGLTGQVPTKAKNIQYF
TRBJ1-2 | NA | TRBV6-1 | few | TGTGCCAGCAGTGATTACGGGACAAAAGCGTCGGGCTACACCTTC | CASSDYGTKASGYTF
TRBJ2-4 | NA | TRBV10-1 | NA | TGCGCCAGCAGTGAGATGGCACCCGGGGACATTCAGTACTTC | CASSEMAPGDIQYF
TRBJ1-2 | NA | TRBV6-6 | NA | TGTGCCAGCAGCCGACCCGAAGGACACTTAACTAACTATGGCTACACCTTC | CASSRPEGHLTNYGYTF
TRBJ2-1 | NA | TRBV9 | NA | TGTGCCAGCGGAGGGGGGAGGGCCGGACTGAAGAGTGAGCAGTTCTTC | CASGGGRAGLKSEQFF
TRBJ1-2 | TRBD1 | TRBV5-1 | NA | TGCGCCAGCAGCTCCCCTCGACAGGGGGCAGGTACTAACTATGGCTACACCTTC | CASSSPRQGAGTNYGYTF
TRBJ1-1 | NA | TRBV2 | NA | TGTGCCAGCAGTGACGTGGGTACAAGGAGCCGAGAAGCTTTCTTT | CASSDVGTRSREAFF
TRBJ2-7 | TRBD1 | TRBV15 | NA | TGTGCCACCAGCAGAGTACCGCGGACAGGACACACCTACGAGCAGTACTTC | CATSRVPRTGHTYEQYF
TRBJ2-1 | NA | TRBV7-9 | NA | TGTGCCAGCAGCCAAGGGACTTACAATGAGCAGTTCTTC | CASSQGTYNEQFF
TRBJ2-1 | TRBD2 | TRBV28 | NA | TGTGCCAGCAGCCTGCTAGCGGGAGATGTCAATGAGCAGTTCTTC | CASSLLAGDVNEQFF
TRBJ2-7 | TRBD2 | TRBV28 | NA | TGTGCCAGCAGTTTCCCTAGCGGGAAGTACGAGCAGTACTTC | CASSFPSGKYEQYF
TRBJ1-5 | TRBD1 | TRBV4-2 | NA | TGTGCCAGCAGCCAAGCCGACAGGGGCGGGTGTCAGCCCCAGCATTTT | CASSQADRGGCQPQHF
TRBJ1-1 | NA | TRBV5-3 | NA | TGTGCCAGAATGAACGAGGGTTGGAAGCTTAACACTGAAGCTTTCTTT | CARMNEGWKLNTEAFF
TRBJ2-7 | TRBD1 | TRBV6-6 | NA | TGTGCCAGCACCGGGGACAGGGGACCTTACGAGCAGTACTTC | CASTGDRGPYEQYF
TRBJ2-3 | NA | TRBV24-1 | NA | TGTGCCACCAGACAGGGCCGTTTCACAGATACGCAGTATTTT | CATRQGRFTDTQYF